This T cell receptor beta chain was identified during a study of OX40 agonist ivuxolimab in advanced cancers. Findings and caveats of the study: Which antigen the expanded peripheral T cells recognized is unknown.

CDR1 is MNHNY and CDR2 is SVGAGI in the germline V gene (reference sequence). The CDR3 covers 15 residues. Trimming stripped 0 bases from V and 6 bases from J, with 14 bases between. On this clone: Its antigen is not known.

Only in-frame clones appear in the TCRdb table, and some are missing; sequencing was by immunoSEQ multiplex PCR. The table records fewer than 45,000 clones, approximately 80% of them present only once. This chain joins TRBV6-6 and TRBJ1-2; D ambiguous. This specimen consisted of CD4+ or CD8+ T cells sorted from blood, obtained in a trial of the OX40 agonist ivuxolimab. The sequence was obtained from an adult with an advanced solid tumor such as melanoma, head and neck, liver or kidney cancer. The CDR3 loop reads CASSYSNEATNGYTF. DNA for the CDR3: TGTGCCAGCAGTTACTCGAATGAGGCGACTAATGGCTACACCTTC.